Listed below are T cell receptor beta chains from one sample, sequenced in a study of blood T cell repertoires in COVID-19. Only in-frame clones appear in the TCRdb table, and some are missing; sequencing was by immunoSEQ multiplex PCR. The sample holds 92,000 or so clones; 72% are singletons and the top ten take around 15%. Sequences were obtained from peripheral blood. These receptors came from a woman of 80 years or more with acute or convalescent COVID-19. CDR3s include the opening cysteine and the closing phenylalanine or tryptophan. The D gene is left open where the match is weak. Expanded clones are given a class, and other clones once, few, many or no size at all.

D: .; V: TRBV25-1; size: .; J: TRBJ1-4; CDR3: CASSDPLAGHGEKLFF; DNA: TGTGCCAGCAGTGACCCCTTAGCAGGACATGGGGAAAAACTGTTTTTT
D: TRBD1; V: TRBV7-2; size: .; J: TRBJ2-7; CDR3: CASSSRQGVHYEQYF; DNA: TGTGCCAGCAGCTCCAGACAGGGGGTCCACTACGAGCAGTACTTC
D: TRBD2; V: TRBV5-4; size: .; J: TRBJ2-7; CDR3: CASSLGGSGGQVQYF; DNA: TGTGCCAGCAGCTTGGGAGGCAGCGGGGGCCAGGTTCAGTACTTC
D: .; V: TRBV12-3/TRBV12-4; size: .; J: TRBJ1-1; CDR3: CASTKQSITEAFF; DNA: TGTGCCAGCACTAAACAGTCTATCACTGAAGCTTTCTTT
D: TRBD1; V: TRBV30; size: few; J: TRBJ1-2; CDR3: CAWSAGQGSYTF; DNA: TGTGCCTGGAGTGCCGGACAGGGCAGCTACACCTTC
D: TRBD1; V: TRBV4-2; size: .; J: TRBJ2-7; CDR3: CASSKLDRDYEQYF; DNA: TGTGCCAGCAGCAAATTGGACAGGGACTACGAGCAGTACTTC
D: TRBD1; V: TRBV7-2; size: .; J: TRBJ1-6; CDR3: CASSLGTGYSNSPLHF; DNA: TGTGCCAGCAGCTTAGGGACAGGGTATAGCAATTCACCCCTCCACTTT
D: .; V: TRBV4-2; size: few; J: TRBJ1-2; CDR3: CASSQPGLLMAGYTF; DNA: TGTGCCAGCAGCCAACCAGGACTGCTTATGGCTGGCTACACCTTC
D: TRBD1; V: TRBV6-2/TRBV6-3; size: .; J: TRBJ1-5; CDR3: CASSLLGGWHQPQHF; DNA: TGTGCCAGCAGTCTCCTAGGGGGCTGGCATCAGCCCCAGCATTTT
D: .; V: TRBV5-1; size: .; J: TRBJ2-4; CDR3: CASSLEGLAKNIQYF; DNA: TGCGCCAGCAGCTTGGAGGGACTAGCCAAAAACATTCAGTACTTC
D: TRBD1; V: TRBV2; size: .; J: TRBJ1-2; CDR3: CASSWEQGAYGYTF; DNA: TGTGCCAGCAGCTGGGAACAGGGGGCGTACGGCTACACCTTC
D: .; V: TRBV6-7; size: few; J: TRBJ2-6; CDR3: CASTGQTEPLCSGANVLTF; DNA: TGTGCCAGCACCGGACAGACCGAACCCTTATGCTCCGGGGCCAACGTCCTGACTTTC
D: .; V: TRBV20-1; size: .; J: TRBJ2-7; CDR3: CSARVLGRQYF; DNA: TGCAGTGCTAGAGTTCTAGGTAGGCAGTACTTC
D: .; V: TRBV24-1; size: .; J: TRBJ1-2; CDR3: CATSDPGQNGYTF; DNA: TGTGCCACCAGTGACCCCGGACAGAATGGCTACACCTTC
D: .; V: TRBV5-1; size: .; J: TRBJ1-1; CDR3: CASSGGGDLNTEAFF; DNA: TGCGCCAGCAGCGGGGGAGGGGACCTGAACACTGAAGCTTTCTTT
D: .; V: TRBV5-1; size: .; J: TRBJ1-1; CDR3: CASSLERLETEAFF; DNA: TGCGCCAGCAGCTTGGAACGATTGGAGACTGAAGCTTTCTTT
D: TRBD1; V: TRBV6-5; size: .; J: TRBJ1-1; CDR3: CASIRTGGAGTEAFF; DNA: TGTGCCAGCATCCGGACAGGGGGCGCGGGCACTGAAGCTTTCTTT
D: TRBD1; V: TRBV3-1/TRBV3-2; size: .; J: TRBJ2-7; CDR3: CASSWAGGHYEQYF; DNA: TGTGCCAGCAGCTGGGCAGGGGGCCACTACGAGCAGTACTTC
D: .; V: TRBV12-5; size: .; J: TRBJ2-3; CDR3: CASGSPSGVDTQYF; DNA: TGTGCTAGTGGTTCTCCCTCAGGGGTAGATACGCAGTATTTT
D: .; V: TRBV19; size: .; J: TRBJ1-2; CDR3: CASSQRGPVDGYTF; DNA: TGTGCCAGTAGCCAGCGGGGGCCGGTGGATGGCTACACCTTC
D: .; V: TRBV30; size: .; J: TRBJ2-3; CDR3: CAWSEGQDTDTQYF; DNA: TGTGCCTGGAGCGAGGGACAAGACACAGATACGCAGTATTTT
D: TRBD1; V: TRBV9; size: .; J: TRBJ1-1; CDR3: CASSVRQGGGAEAFF; DNA: TGTGCCAGCAGCGTAAGGCAGGGGGGAGGCGCTGAAGCTTTCTTT
D: .; V: TRBV7-3; size: once; J: TRBJ2-5; CDR3: CASSLTGQEGETQYF; DNA: TGTGCCAGCAGCTTAACCGGGCAGGAGGGAGAGACCCAGTACTTC
D: .; V: TRBV19; size: once; J: TRBJ1-3; CDR3: CASSRGHYSGNTIYF; DNA: TGTGCCAGTAGTAGGGGACATTACTCTGGAAACACCATATATTTT
D: TRBD1; V: TRBV15; size: .; J: TRBJ1-1; CDR3: CATSRVGQGAGATEAFF; DNA: TGTGCCACCAGCAGAGTGGGACAGGGGGCAGGGGCCACTGAAGCTTTCTTT
D: TRBD1; V: TRBV5-5; size: .; J: TRBJ2-3; CDR3: CASSLGQGRPYTDTQYF; DNA: TGTGCCAGCAGCTTGGGACAGGGAAGGCCTTACACAGATACGCAGTATTTT
D: TRBD1; V: TRBV10-3; size: medium-sized; J: TRBJ1-6; CDR3: CAISEGQGGEPLHF; DNA: TGTGCCATCAGTGAAGGACAGGGGGGGGAGCCCCTCCACTTT
D: .; V: TRBV7-9; size: many; J: TRBJ2-7; CDR3: CASSRTYSYEQYF; DNA: TGTGCCAGCAGCCGGACATACTCCTACGAGCAGTACTTC
D: .; V: TRBV19; size: many; J: TRBJ1-5; CDR3: CASSIFLLRRKDSNQPQHF; DNA: TGTGCCAGTAGTATATTTCTGTTGAGGCGGAAGGATAGCAATCAGCCCCAGCATTTT
D: .; V: TRBV28; size: few; J: TRBJ1-2; CDR3: CASSSDRNYGYTF; DNA: TGTGCCAGCAGTTCCGACAGAAACTATGGCTACACCTTC
D: TRBD1; V: TRBV28; size: .; J: TRBJ1-6; CDR3: CASSHRQGYNSPLHF; DNA: TGTGCCAGCAGTCACCGACAGGGGTATAATTCACCCCTCCACTTT
D: TRBD1; V: TRBV7-2; size: .; J: TRBJ2-7; CDR3: CASSSTGGTSEQYF; DNA: TGTGCCAGCAGCTCGACAGGGGGTACGAGTGAGCAGTACTTC
D: .; V: TRBV19; size: few; J: TRBJ2-5; CDR3: CASSIGASQETQYF; DNA: TGTGCCAGTAGTATAGGGGCCAGCCAAGAGACCCAGTACTTC
D: .; V: TRBV18; size: .; J: TRBJ2-3; CDR3: CASSPQTLSTDTQYF; DNA: TGTGCCAGCTCACCCCAGACACTTTCCACAGATACGCAGTATTTT
D: TRBD1; V: TRBV2; size: .; J: TRBJ1-2; CDR3: CASDRDRGGYNYGYTF; DNA: TGTGCCAGCGACCGGGACAGGGGAGGTTACAACTATGGCTACACCTTC
D: TRBD2; V: TRBV7-3; size: .; J: TRBJ2-5; CDR3: CASSSSGALGETQYF; DNA: TGTGCCAGCAGCTCTAGCGGGGCCCTGGGAGAGACCCAGTACTTC
D: .; V: TRBV2; size: .; J: TRBJ2-7; CDR3: CASSDDSTYEQYF; DNA: TGTGCCAGCAGTGATGACAGCACCTACGAGCAGTACTTC
D: .; V: TRBV6-2/TRBV6-3; size: .; J: TRBJ2-3; CDR3: CASSPGASGRTDTQYF; DNA: TGTGCCAGCAGCCCAGGGGCTAGCGGAAGAACAGATACGCAGTATTTT
D: .; V: TRBV2; size: .; J: TRBJ1-6; CDR3: CASNVLKYNSPLHF; DNA: TGTGCCAGCAATGTCTTAAAATATAATTCACCCCTCCACTTT
D: TRBD1; V: TRBV24-1; size: .; J: TRBJ2-3; CDR3: CATSDSRTGTDTQYF; DNA: TGTGCCACCAGTGATTCCAGGACAGGGACAGATACGCAGTATTTT
D: .; V: TRBV7-9; size: once; J: TRBJ1-2; CDR3: CASRQGVLSYTF; DNA: TGTGCCAGCAGACAGGGCGTATTGAGCTACACCTTC
D: .; V: TRBV7-9; size: .; J: TRBJ1-1; CDR3: CASSLRSPGASEAFF; DNA: TGTGCCAGCAGCCTTAGGTCTCCTGGGGCGTCTGAAGCTTTCTTT
D: TRBD1; V: TRBV5-5; size: .; J: TRBJ1-2; CDR3: CASSMIEQGAGGYTF; DNA: TGTGCCAGCAGCATGATCGAACAGGGGGCCGGTGGCTACACCTTC
D: .; V: TRBV21-1; size: .; J: TRBJ2-2; CDR3: CASSKRRGGDHGELFF; DNA: TGTGCCAGCAGCAAAAGAAGGGGGGGCGATCACGGGGAGCTGTTTTTT
D: .; V: TRBV2; size: .; J: TRBJ1-4; CDR3: CASSVRLGEKLFF; DNA: TGTGCCAGCAGTGTCAGACTCGGTGAAAAACTGTTTTTT
D: TRBD1; V: TRBV6-6; size: .; J: TRBJ1-5; CDR3: CASSSTTGGTNQPQHF; DNA: TGTGCCAGCAGTTCCACAACAGGGGGCACAAATCAGCCCCAGCATTTT
D: TRBD1; V: TRBV6-5; size: .; J: TRBJ1-1; CDR3: CASMRDRGLNTEAFF; DNA: TGTGCCAGCATGAGGGACAGGGGATTGAACACTGAAGCTTTCTTT
D: .; V: TRBV12-3/TRBV12-4; size: .; J: TRBJ2-7; CDR3: CASSLESQLEQYF; DNA: TGTGCCAGCAGTTTAGAAAGTCAGTTAGAGCAGTACTTC
D: .; V: TRBV15; size: .; J: TRBJ2-5; CDR3: CATSRDTGKTQYF; DNA: TGTGCCACCAGCAGAGATACGGGGAAGACCCAGTACTTC
D: TRBD1; V: TRBV4-3; size: .; J: TRBJ1-4; CDR3: CASSRRTGTGNEKLFF; DNA: TGCGCCAGCAGCCGAAGAACCGGGACAGGGAATGAAAAACTGTTTTTT
D: .; V: TRBV7-2; size: .; J: TRBJ1-1; CDR3: CATIPGYTGVEAFF; DNA: TGTGCCACAATCCCAGGGTACACGGGGGTTGAAGCTTTCTTT